Shown below are 27 T cell receptor beta chains from a single sample sequenced in a study of blood T cells in healthy people across ages. Then a second PCR, running roughly 7 to 11 cycles, was carried out with a sample-barcoded 5' primer and a J-beta primer mix. MiXCR, applied by TCRdb to the 5' RACE reads, yields one record per CDR3 protein. The top ten hold roughly 12% of the sample, which has 800,000 to 1,000,000 distinct CDR3 sequences, approximately 49% seen once. The sample was blood. Receptors were obtained from a man between 25 and 39 years old in good health.

This chain connects TRBV5-1 to TRBJ1-5, with 7 bases lining up with TRBD1. V was clipped by 1 base and J by 0 bases; unmatched bases: 10. Germline V gene sequence: CDR1 SGHRS, CDR2 YFSETQ. This CDR3 has 18 amino acids. The CDR3: CASSLTPGGYYSNQPQHF. The CDR3, as DNA: TGCGCCAGCAGCTTGACCCCAGGGGGATATTATAGCAATCAGCCCCAGCATTTT.

CDR3 protein: CASSTTLGGFEETQYF. In nucleotides, the CDR3 is TGTGCCAGCAGCACAACCCTGGGGGGGTTCGAAGAGACCCAGTACTTC. The chain joins TRBV5-6 to TRBJ2-4; TRBD2 aligns across 7 bases. TRBJ2-5 matches the DNA end more closely, so the J call is doubtful. The CDR3 consists of 16 residues. Germline V gives CDR1 SGHDT, CDR2 YYEEEE.

This clonotype was seen at least ten times. The J gene is TRBJ2-1, the V gene TRBV6-1; 8 bases are a match to TRBD2. Losses at the gene ends were 1 base for V and 4 bases for J; bases not matched to a gene: 6. CDR1 is MNHNS, CDR2 SASEGT, per germline. CDR3 length: 16 residues. The CDR3: CASSEDEGGGYNEQFF. The DNA of the CDR3 is TGTGCCAGCAGTGAAGATGAAGGCGGGGGGTACAATGAGCAGTTCTTC.

Concerning this clonotype itself: At one end the junction does not follow the germline gene, possibly because of a read error. Here the CDR3 reads CAGSPIGGTGNEQFF. In DNA form, the CDR3 reads TGTGCCGGCAGCCCCATAGGTGGGACAGGAAATGAGCAGTTCTTC. The rearrangement uses TRBV7-6 and TRBJ2-1; 8 bases match TRBD1. Germline V lookup: CDR1 SGHVS, CDR2 FNYEAQ. The CDR3 is 15 amino acids. Using reference TRBV7-6 and TRBJ2-1 for the parts outside the CDR3, the full variable domain is GAGVSQSPRYKVTKRGQDVALRCDPISGHVSLYWYRQALGQGPEFLTYFNYEAQQDKSGLPNDRFSAERPEGSISTLTIQRTEQRDSAMYRCAGSPIGGTGNEQFFGPGTRLTVL.

This clonotype has just a few counts. The chain has TRBV3-1 and TRBJ2-7, with D perhaps TRBD2 (5 bases). The CDR3 length is 15 residues. Trimming took 3 bases from V and 3 from J, leaving 15 bases between them. Germline loops: CDR1 LGHDT, CDR2 YNNKEL (reference sequence). The CDR3 spells CASSHPGSRYYEQYF. In nucleotides, the CDR3 is TGTGCCAGCAGCCACCCTGGGAGTCGTTACTACGAGCAGTACTTC.

The gene calls are TRBV27 and TRBJ2-7; D unclear. V was trimmed by 6 bases and J by 5 bases, leaving 14 bases between them. Germline lookup yields CDR1 MNHEY and CDR2 SMNVEV (reference sequence). The CDR3 is made up of 13 amino acids. This CDR3 is CASSRNEENEQYF. As DNA, the CDR3 is TGTGCCAGCAGCCGCAACGAGGAGAACGAGCAGTACTTC.

This clonotype was picked up a small number of times. This may be a read error, as it is one base from a much larger clone. The V call is TRBV4-1, the J call TRBJ2-1; the match to TRBD2 covers 9 bases. The better agreement between TRBJ2-7 and the DNA end casts doubt on the J call. Germline V gives CDR1 MGHRA, CDR2 YSYEKL. The CDR3 is 18 amino acids. This CDR3 reads CASSLEGRGGGADNEQYF. CDR3 DNA sequence: TGCGCCAGCAGCCTCGAGGGACGCGGCGGGGGGGCGGACAATGAGCAGTACTTC.

The rearrangement joins TRBV7-9 to TRBJ2-7, with TRBD2 as a possible D gene (5 bases). Germline CDR1 is SEHNR and CDR2 is FQNEAQ (reference sequence). The germline V and J ends were trimmed by 5 bases and 0 bases, with 11 bases remaining between them. CDR3 length: 14 amino acids. The CDR3 loop is CASSAGLTSYEQYF. As DNA, the CDR3 is TGTGCCAGCAGCGCTGGACTGACCTCCTACGAGCAGTACTTC.

This rearrangement joins TRBV5-5 to TRBJ2-3; 9 positions match TRBD1. Germline CDR1 is SGHKS and CDR2 is YYEKEE (reference sequence). The CDR3 consists of 16 residues. With V trimmed by 3 bases and J by 10 bases, 15 bases remained unmatched. The CDR3 region is CASSSGTGRLPIAQYF. CDR3 DNA: TGTGCCAGCAGCTCGGGGACAGGGCGGCTGCCCATCGCGCAGTATTTT.

J is TRBJ2-3 and V is TRBV6-5, with TRBD2 identical over 9 bases. CDR3 length equals 15 residues. V lost 2 bases to trimming and J lost 6 bases; unmatched junction nucleotides: 6. Germline loops: CDR1 MNHEY, CDR2 SVGAGI. CDR3 amino acids: CASSYASGDADTQYF. The CDR3 DNA follows: TGTGCCAGCAGTTACGCTAGCGGGGATGCGGATACGCAGTATTTT.

The chain has TRBV18 and TRBJ2-7; 9 bases line up with TRBD1. Germline loops: CDR1 KGHSH, CDR2 LQKENI. The junction had 14 bases not matched to a gene; V was cut back by 6 bases and J by 5 bases. The CDR3 consists of 16 residues. The CDR3 here is CASSGRGQGAPNEQYF. In nucleotides, the CDR3 is TGTGCCAGCTCGGGCAGGGGACAGGGCGCACCCAACGAGCAGTACTTC.

The rearrangement uses TRBV6-4 and TRBJ1-1; D not resolved. The V end was cut by 0 bases, the J end by 4 bases, with 6 bases between. The length of the CDR3 is 13 residues. From germline, CDR1 is MRHNA and CDR2 SNTAGT. The CDR3 spells CASSDSRGTEAFF. DNA for the CDR3: TGTGCCAGCAGTGACTCCCGTGGCACTGAAGCTTTCTTT.

The chain combines TRBV28 with TRBJ2-4; tentatively, D is TRBD1 (6 bases). Matching the DNA end better, TRBJ2-5 makes the J call doubtful. This CDR3 contains 15 residues. The germline gives CDR1 MDHEN, CDR2 SYDVKM. The CDR3 DNA is TGTGCCAGCAGCAGGTCACAGGGTCGTCGAGAGACCCAGTACTTC. Protein: CASSRSQGRRETQYF.

The chain combines TRBV19 with TRBJ2-7; D is ambiguous. The CDR3 extends over 13 amino acids. The germline V and J ends were trimmed by 1 base and 3 bases, with 7 bases remaining between them. Looked up from germline, CDR1 is LNHDA and CDR2 is SQIVND (reference sequence). The DNA of the CDR3 is TGTGCCAGTAGTATAGGCGTCGGCTACGAGCAGTACTTC. Protein: CASSIGVGYEQYF.

In this sample, this clonotype turned up a few times. The chain is built from TRBV7-2 and TRBJ1-2, with D possibly TRBD1 on 5 matching bases. Germline V gene data show CDR1 as SGHTA and CDR2 as FQGNSA. The CDR3 extends over 12 amino acids. With 6 bases removed from V and 4 bases from J, the gap between germline ends came to 9 bases. The CDR3 loop reads CASSGRVYGYTF. The CDR3 nucleotides are TGTGCCAGCAGTGGCAGGGTCTATGGCTACACCTTC.

CDR3 DNA sequence: TGTGCCAGCAGTTACTCAGGGTTGGGCTACACCTTC. Its protein is CASSYSGLGYTF. The chain has TRBV28 and TRBJ1-2, with TRBD1 as a possible D gene (5 bases). CDR1 is MDHEN and CDR2 is SYDVKM in the germline V gene. This CDR3 contains 12 residues. Trimming shortened V by 4 bases and J by 8 bases, and 11 bases separated the two germline ends.

A few counts support this clonotype. The rearrangement uses TRBV7-2 and TRBJ2-7; 7 bases are a match to TRBD2. Germline lookup yields CDR1 SGHTA and CDR2 FQGNSA. This CDR3 contains 15 residues. With V trimmed by 0 bases and J by 2 bases, 4 bases remained unmatched. For the CDR3, the DNA is TGTGCCAGCAGCTTAGCGGCGGGGGATCCCTACGAGCAGTACTTC. This translates into CASSLAAGDPYEQYF. The full variable domain, rest sourced from reference TRBV7-2 and TRBJ2-7, is GAGVSQSPSNKVTEKGKDVELRCDPISGHTALYWYRQSLGQGLEFLIYFQGNSAPDKSGLPSDRFSAERTGGSVSTLTIQRTQQEDSAVYLCASSLAAGDPYEQYFGPGTRLTVT.

This clonotype came up a few times. The chain uses TRBV18 and TRBJ2-7; D gene uncertain. This CDR3 is built from 14 residues. Germline CDR1 and CDR2: KGHSH and LQKENI. The ends were cut back, 1 base at V and 6 bases at J, with 13 bases in the middle. CDR3 sequence: CASSPRASMSEQYF. In DNA, the CDR3 is TGTGCCAGCTCACCACGGGCATCGATGAGCGAGCAGTACTTC.

In its sample, this clonotype was seen a few times. The V call is TRBV3-1, the J call TRBJ2-1; 15 bases map to TRBD2. In germline, CDR1 is LGHDT, CDR2 YNNKEL (reference sequence). With V trimmed by 6 bases and J by 5 bases, 2 bases remained unmatched. This CDR3 is built from 15 residues. The CDR3: CASRGTSGGNNEQFF. The DNA for the CDR3 is TGTGCCAGCAGAGGGACTAGCGGGGGGAACAATGAGCAGTTCTTC.

This clonotype has only a few counts. V usage is TRBV4-2 and J usage is TRBJ1-2; 8 nucleotides align to TRBD1. The V segment lost 3 bases and the J segment 3 bases; nucleotides outside the gene matches: 6. The CDR3 loop spans 15 amino acids. Germline values: CDR1 LGHNA, CDR2 YNFKEQ. CDR3 DNA: TGTGCCAGCAGCCACGACAGGGGAAACTACTATGGCTACACCTTC. Amino acid sequence: CASSHDRGNYYGYTF.

The chain uses TRBV5-1 and TRBJ2-5; the D is unclear. CDR3 length equals 10 residues. The V gene's germline CDR1 is SGHRS and CDR2 YFSETQ. V lost 0 bases, J lost 11 bases, and 5 bases lay in between. The CDR3 region has the DNA TGCGCCAGCAGCTTGGAAGAGCAGTACTTC. It is translated as CASSLEEQYF. The whole variable domain, remainder taken from reference TRBV5-1 and TRBJ2-5, is KAGVTQTPRYLIKTRGQQVTLSCSPISGHRSVSWYQQTPGQGLQFLFEYFSETQRNKGNFPGRFSGRQFSNSRSEMNVSTLELGDSALYLCASSLEEQYFGPGTRLLVL.

In its sample, this clonotype was seen a few times. CDR3 sequence (DNA): TGCGCCAGCAGCCAAGATCTCTTCAATGAGCAGTTCTTC. It is translated as CASSQDLFNEQFF. V gene TRBV4-1 combines with J gene TRBJ2-1; unclear D gene. From germline, CDR1 is MGHRA and CDR2 YSYEKL. V was pared by 0 bases and J by 6 bases, with 6 bases between. The CDR3 length is 13 residues.

This clonotype has just a few counts. The rearrangement links TRBV27 to TRBJ2-7; 7 nucleotides line up with TRBD2. Germline trimming cut 0 bases from V and 0 bases from J; bases unmatched to any gene: 2. Germline values: CDR1 MNHEY, CDR2 SMNVEV (reference sequence). This CDR3 region has 15 residues. The CDR3 DNA is TGTGCCAGCAGTTTATCACGGGGGGACTCCTACGAGCAGTACTTC. The encoded protein is CASSLSRGDSYEQYF.

Remarks on this clonotype: One end of the junction is discordant with germline, which a read error may explain. The genes are TRBV5-5 and TRBJ2-1, with 8 bases fitting TRBD1. Germline V gene sequence: CDR1 SGHKS, CDR2 YYEKEE (reference sequence). The CDR3 spans 16 residues. In nucleotides, the CDR3 is TGTGCCGGCAGCTTTGCCCGGGACAGGTTAATCAATGAGCAGTTCTTC. It translates to CAGSFARDRLINEQFF. Combining the CDR3 with reference TRBV5-5 and TRBJ2-1 gives the whole variable domain DAGVTQSPTHLIKTRGQQVTLRCSPISGHKSVSWYQQVLGQGPQFIFQYYEKEERGRGNFPDRFSARQFPNYSSELNVNALLLGDSALYLCAGSFARDRLINEQFFGPGTRLTVL.

The chain couples TRBV9 to TRBJ2-3; no firm D call. Germline-derived CDR1 and CDR2 are SGDLS and YYNGEE. This CDR3 region has 14 residues. V was clipped by 4 bases and J by 7 bases, with 16 bases between them. For the CDR3, the DNA is TGTGCCAGCAGCTTAGAAGGACGGTACAATACGCAGTATTTT. Protein sequence: CASSLEGRYNTQYF.

About this clonotype: This may arise from a read error, as a much more abundant clone is one base away. The V call is TRBV7-9, the J call TRBJ2-6; tentatively, D is TRBD2 (5 bases). V lost 10 bases to trimming and J lost 0 bases, with 7 bases between them. Germline V gives CDR1 SEHNR, CDR2 FQNEAQ (reference sequence). There are 13 residues in the CDR3. The CDR3 bases are TGTGCCATCGCGGGCTCTGGGGCCAACGTCCTGACTTTC. Protein sequence: CAIAGSGANVLTF. Variable domain in full (rest from reference TRBV7-9 and TRBJ2-6): DTGVSQNPRHKITKRGQNVTFRCDPISEHNRLYWYRQTLGQGPEFLTYFQNEAQLEKSRLLSDRFSAERPKGSFSTLEIQRTEQGDSAMYLCAIAGSGANVLTFGAGSRLTVL.

The V and J genes are TRBV11-1 and TRBJ2-5; 9 bases agree with TRBD1. The CDR3 runs 15 residues. V lost 5 bases and J lost 5; bases outside the gene matches: 9. The V gene's germline CDR1 is SGHAT and CDR2 FQDESV (reference sequence). CDR3 coding DNA: TGTGCCAGCAGCGCCAGGACAGGGGAATTTGAGACCCAGTACTTC. It translates to CASSARTGEFETQYF.